The 27 T cell receptor beta chains below all came from one sample that was sequenced in a study of identical twins (dated by TCRdb to between 2015 and 2016). The library came from 5' RACE. Sequenced on an Illumina HiSeq 2000. TCRdb reprocessing: public reads trimmed at Q25 with fastp, clones called with MiXCR, in-frame beta chains kept. Rows are combined by CDR3 protein, so each entry shows the most common genes and DNA. The sample table shows about 200,000 distinct CDR3 sequences, and more than 6.5% are seen once. Clones ranked in the top ten supply just under 2% of the sample. The data also belong to a second study, concerning yellow fever vaccine responses in identical twins.

Sequenced sample: memory (CD45RO+) T cells sorted from blood. The cell subset or site label here, explained by the study, means: CD45RO+ enriched T cells. The receptors were gathered from a woman younger than 35 in good health.

This clonotype was found many times. The chain combines TRBV12-3 or TRBV12-4 with TRBJ2-2; 9 bases are shared with TRBD1. The V segment lost 6 bases and the J segment 5 bases; nucleotides outside the gene matches: 7. The CDR3 is 15 amino acids. The CDR3 region has the DNA TGTGCCAGCAGCACCGGGACAGGGCTTACCGGGGAGCTGTTTTTT. It specifies CASSTGTGLTGELFF.

This clonotype was seen a handful of times. The gene calls are TRBV20-1 and TRBJ1-6; unclear D gene. Germline CDR1 and CDR2: DFQATT and SNEGSKA (reference sequence). The CDR3 covers 13 residues. V lost 0 bases to trimming and J lost 6 bases, with 6 bases between them. The CDR3 nucleotides read TGCAGTGCTAGAGATGACCTTAATTCACCCCTCCACTTT. Protein: CSARDDLNSPLHF.

The genes are TRBV20-1 and TRBJ1-1; D call uncertain. Germline V CDR1 and CDR2: DFQATT, SNEGSKA (reference sequence). The CDR3 covers 14 residues. Trimming took 5 bases from V and 5 from J, leaving 18 bases between them. In DNA form, the CDR3 reads TGCAGTGCTCACTCCACGACCCGAAATACTGAAGCTTTCTTT. It yields the protein CSAHSTTRNTEAFF.

This clonotype came up a few times. The chain recombines TRBV10-3 with TRBJ2-7; 8 bases map to TRBD2. This CDR3 is built from 15 residues. Per the germline V gene, CDR1 is ENHRY and CDR2 is SYGVKD. The trim removed 1 base at V and 2 bases at J, leaving 4 bases unmatched. The CDR3 nucleotides read TGTGCCATCAGTGAGTTTACTAGCGGAACCTACGAGCAGTACTTC. It yields the protein CAISEFTSGTYEQYF.

The table lists this clonotype with many counts. The rearrangement joins TRBV20-1 to TRBJ1-6, with D perhaps TRBD1 (5 bases). CDR1 is DFQATT and CDR2 is SNEGSKA in the germline V gene (reference sequence). CDR3 size: 14 residues. Trimming took off 3 bases at V and 7 bases at J, with 13 bases between the two ends. The CDR3 region has the DNA TGCAGTGCTAGCGCCGGGACGGGAAATTCACCCCTCCACTTT. Translating it yields CSASAGTGNSPLHF.

This clonotype appeared a few times. DNA of the CDR3: TGTGCCAGCAGTTACTCAGAGGACTCCTACGAGCAGTACTTC. Translating gives CASSYSEDSYEQYF. V and J are TRBV6-5 and TRBJ2-7; D unclear. With 0 bases removed from V and 0 bases from J, the gap between germline ends came to 6 bases. The germline gives CDR1 MNHEY, CDR2 SVGAGI. The CDR3 spans 14 residues.

This clonotype showed up many times. The chain couples TRBV27 to TRBJ2-2; D unclear. The CDR3 runs 13 residues. CDR1 and CDR2 from the germline V gene are MNHEY and SMNVEV (reference sequence). Deletions cut 5 bases from V and 2 bases from J, with 6 bases between. CDR3 protein: CASSTFNTGELFF. The CDR3 nucleotides are TGTGCCAGCAGTACCTTTAACACCGGGGAGCTGTTTTTT.

V usage is TRBV7-9 and J usage is TRBJ2-6; unclear D gene. Trimming took off 6 bases at V and 5 bases at J, with 14 bases between the two ends. Germline-derived CDR1 and CDR2 are SEHNR and FQNEAQ (reference sequence). The CDR3 totals 15 residues. CDR3 nucleotide sequence: TGTGCCAGCAGTTCAACTCCCAGCTGGGCCAACGTCCTGACTTTC. Translation gives CASSSTPSWANVLTF. The full variable domain, with the rest looked up from reference TRBV7-9 and TRBJ2-6, is DTGVSQNPRHKITKRGQNVTFRCDPISEHNRLYWYRQTLGQGPEFLTYFQNEAQLEKSRLLSDRFSAERPKGSFSTLEIQRTEQGDSAMYLCASSSTPSWANVLTFGAGSRLTVL.

The genes are TRBV3-1 and TRBJ2-5; 8 nucleotides line up with TRBD1. The CDR3 runs to 16 residues. V shed 1 base and J 1 base; nucleotides not matched to a gene: 5. Per the germline V gene, CDR1 is LGHDT and CDR2 is YNNKEL (reference sequence). The CDR3 DNA is TGTGCCAGCAGCCAAGGACAGGGGTGGGTCCAAGAGACCCAGTACTTC. Amino acids: CASSQGQGWVQETQYF.

The sample holds a few counts of this clonotype. The J gene is TRBJ1-3, the V gene TRBV5-5; D uncertain. V lost 2 bases and J lost 0, with 12 bases in between. Germline CDR1 and CDR2: SGHKS and YYEKEE (reference sequence). This CDR3 region has 16 residues. The CDR3 DNA reads TGTGCCAGCAGCTTAAGAGAAGTAGCCTCTGGAAACACCATATATTTT. Translating gives CASSLREVASGNTIYF.

This clonotype was recorded many times. The chain carries TRBV29-1 and TRBJ2-3; D may be TRBD2 (5 bases). The CDR3 is made up of 14 amino acids. Germline CDR1 and CDR2: SQVTM and ANQGSEA. V lost 0 bases, J lost 0 bases, and 7 bases lay in between. The CDR3 bases are TGCAGCGTTGAAGAGCGGGTTAGCACAGATACGCAGTATTTT. It encodes CSVEERVSTDTQYF.

This clonotype was detected a few times. The chain has TRBV20-1 and TRBJ2-2; 9 nucleotides align to TRBD2. V was pared by 3 bases and J by 3 bases, with 11 bases of the junction left unmatched. Germline-derived CDR1 and CDR2 are DFQATT and SNEGSKA (reference sequence). This CDR3 has 17 amino acids. The chain's CDR3 is CSASSMAGGPHTGELFF. The CDR3 DNA sequence: TGCAGTGCTAGTTCAATGGCGGGAGGGCCGCACACCGGGGAGCTGTTTTTT.

Of note for this clonotype: At one of its ends the junction is not consistent with the germline gene, which may arise from a read error. The rearrangement joins TRBV10-3 to TRBJ2-1; a possible D gene is TRBD2 (5 bases). Per the germline V gene, CDR1 is ENHRY and CDR2 is SYGVKD. This CDR3 contains 15 residues. CDR3 sequence: CAISRGAISYNEQLF. CDR3 nucleotide sequence: TGTGCCATCAGTCGGGGAGCTATCTCCTACAATGAGCAGCTCTTC.

This clonotype turned up a few times. The rearrangement uses TRBV5-1 and TRBJ2-1; TRBD1 matches 8 bases. This CDR3 region has 14 residues. Germline CDR1 is SGHRS and CDR2 is YFSETQ. The ends lost 0 bases at V and 8 bases at J; junction bases unmatched: 4. The CDR3 nucleotides are TGCGCCAGCAGCTTGGGGACAGGGCGCCATGAGCAGTTCTTC. Translated, it gives CASSLGTGRHEQFF.

The chain has TRBV6-1 and TRBJ2-5; 10 nucleotides match TRBD1. The germline gives CDR1 MNHNS, CDR2 SASEGT. Unmatched junction bases numbered 6, after V lost 10 bases and J lost 4 bases. The CDR3 loop spans 13 amino acids. The CDR3 nucleotides are TGTGCCATCACCCGGGACAGGGGAGAGACCCAGTACTTC. Translated, it gives CAITRDRGETQYF.

The rearrangement links TRBV7-9 to TRBJ2-1; maybe TRBD1 (5 bases). V shed 2 bases and J shed 0 bases, with 11 bases lying between them. The CDR3 contains 16 residues. Germline V gene sequence: CDR1 SEHNR, CDR2 FQNEAQ (reference sequence). The CDR3 sequence is CASSLKGLASYNEQFF. The CDR3 coding sequence is TGTGCCAGCAGCTTAAAGGGGCTTGCCTCCTACAATGAGCAGTTCTTC.

This clonotype was seen a handful of times. The rearrangement joins TRBV2 to TRBJ2-6; 12 nucleotides align to TRBD1. Germline V lookup: CDR1 SNHLY, CDR2 FYNNEI. With V trimmed by 10 bases and J by 2 bases, 6 bases remained unmatched. This CDR3 is 16 amino acids long. For the CDR3, the DNA is TGTGCCACGGGACAGGGGGCGAAAGCTGGGGCCAACGTCCTGACTTTC. Translated, it gives CATGQGAKAGANVLTF.

A few counts support this clonotype. V usage is TRBV5-5 and J usage is TRBJ1-1; D might be TRBD1 (5 bases). In germline, CDR1 is SGHKS, CDR2 YYEKEE (reference sequence). The CDR3 is made up of 16 amino acids. Trimming removed 3 bases from V and 2 bases from J, with 17 bases in between. DNA of the CDR3: TGTGCCAGCAGCTGGGGGACGACCGGGAGTAACACTGAAGCTTTCTTT. The encoded protein is CASSWGTTGSNTEAFF.

The gene calls are TRBV16 and TRBJ2-4; D possibly matches TRBD1 or TRBD2 (6 bases each). The CDR3 spans 14 residues. CDR1 is KGHSY and CDR2 is FQNENV in the germline V gene. The germline V and J ends were trimmed by 1 base and 5 bases, with 9 bases remaining between them. The CDR3 region is CASSQLRGENIQYF. The DNA for the CDR3 is TGTGCCAGCAGCCAATTGAGGGGGGAAAACATTCAGTACTTC.

This clonotype has at least ten counts. This chain joins TRBV11-2 and TRBJ2-1; maybe TRBD2 (6 bases). In germline, CDR1 is SGHAT, CDR2 FQNNGV. The ends were cut back, 5 bases at V and 6 bases at J, with 17 bases in the middle. This CDR3 has 15 amino acids. CDR3 coding DNA: TGTGCCAGCAGCCCCCGAGGAGGGCCGCGCAATGAGCAGTTCTTC. Translation: CASSPRGGPRNEQFF.

This clonotype has only a few counts. J is TRBJ1-6 and V is TRBV21-1; the table's D gene call, TRBD1, was not cross checked with the DNA. TRBV21-1 is a pseudogene locus. The CDR3 runs to 13 residues. The CDR3: CATPRGRDSPLHF. The CDR3 bases are TGTGCCACCCCCAGGGGTCGGGATTCACCCCTCCACTTT.

The table lists this clonotype with a few counts. The chain recombines TRBV5-1 with TRBJ2-1; 10 bases map to TRBD2. Germline CDR1 reads SGHRS; CDR2 reads YFSETQ. This CDR3 contains 17 residues. V lost 0 bases to trimming and J lost 1 base; unmatched junction nucleotides: 4. The CDR3 here is CASSLGQAGGSYNEQFF. The CDR3 DNA reads TGCGCCAGCAGCTTGGGGCAAGCGGGGGGGTCCTACAATGAGCAGTTCTTC.

This clonotype was seen many times. J is TRBJ2-2 and V is TRBV28; 7 bases match TRBD2. The CDR3 consists of 16 residues. J gave up 2 bases and V 7 bases, and 10 bases lay outside the gene matches. The germline CDR1 and CDR2 sequences are MDHEN and SYDVKM. CDR3 sequence (DNA): TGTGCCAGCACCTCCGGGACTAACTCTAACACCGGGGAGCTGTTTTTT. Translated: CASTSGTNSNTGELFF.

The V and J genes are TRBV7-2 and TRBJ2-7, with D possibly matching TRBD2 (5 bases). Germline assignment: CDR1 SGHTA and CDR2 FQGNSA. The CDR3 is 14 amino acids. V was clipped by 1 base and J by 3 bases, with 10 bases between them. The CDR3 DNA is TGTGCCAGCAGCTTAGGGCTAGAGGGCTACGAGCAGTACTTC. It translates to CASSLGLEGYEQYF.

This clonotype was seen ten or more times. The chain carries TRBV9 and TRBJ2-5; possibly TRBD1 or TRBD2 for D (6 bases each). Germline V CDR1 and CDR2: SGDLS, YYNGEE. The ends were cut back, 4 bases at V and 4 bases at J, with 14 bases in the middle. The CDR3 runs to 14 residues. The CDR3 DNA sequence: TGTGCCAGCAGCCGAGGGGGGCTTGGAGAGACCCAGTACTTC. This translates into CASSRGGLGETQYF.

This clonotype has at least ten counts. In nucleotides, the CDR3 is TGTGCCAGCAGCCCTGCGTTCTACTCCTACGAGCAGTACTTC. As protein: CASSPAFYSYEQYF. This chain links TRBV11-2 with TRBJ2-7; D remains ambiguous. CDR3 size: 14 residues. Germline-derived CDR1 and CDR2 are SGHAT and FQNNGV. V lost 5 bases to trimming and J lost 0 bases, with 11 bases between them.

This chain connects TRBV18 to TRBJ1-2; 7 nucleotides match TRBD1. J was trimmed by 4 bases and V by 1 base; bases with no gene match: 15. This CDR3 has 18 amino acids. Per the germline V gene, CDR1 is KGHSH and CDR2 is LQKENI. The CDR3 region is CASSPRHLVEQGPYGYTF. Written as DNA, the CDR3 is TGTGCCAGCTCACCACGTCACCTGGTCGAACAGGGGCCCTATGGCTACACCTTC.